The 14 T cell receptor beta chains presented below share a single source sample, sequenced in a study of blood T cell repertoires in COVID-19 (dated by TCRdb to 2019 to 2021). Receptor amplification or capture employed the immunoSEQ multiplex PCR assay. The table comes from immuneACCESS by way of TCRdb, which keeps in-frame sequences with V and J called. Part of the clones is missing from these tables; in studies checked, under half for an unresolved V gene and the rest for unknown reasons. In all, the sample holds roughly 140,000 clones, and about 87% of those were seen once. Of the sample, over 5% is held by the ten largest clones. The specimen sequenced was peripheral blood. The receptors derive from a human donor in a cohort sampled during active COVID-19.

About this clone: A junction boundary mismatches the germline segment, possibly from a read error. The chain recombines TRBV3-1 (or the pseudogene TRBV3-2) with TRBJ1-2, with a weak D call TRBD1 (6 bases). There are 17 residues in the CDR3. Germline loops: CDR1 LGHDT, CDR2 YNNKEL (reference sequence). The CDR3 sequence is CASSQEVSSGAYYDYTF. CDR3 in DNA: TGTGCCAGCAGCCAAGAAGTCAGTTCAGGGGCTTACTATGACTACACCTTC.

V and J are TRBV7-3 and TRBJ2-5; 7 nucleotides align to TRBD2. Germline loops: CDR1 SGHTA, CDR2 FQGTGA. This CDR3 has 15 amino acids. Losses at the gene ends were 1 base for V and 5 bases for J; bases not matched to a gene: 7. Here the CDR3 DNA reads TGTGCCAGCAGCTTAAGAGCGGGATTGGGGGAGACCCAGTACTTC. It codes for CASSLRAGLGETQYF.

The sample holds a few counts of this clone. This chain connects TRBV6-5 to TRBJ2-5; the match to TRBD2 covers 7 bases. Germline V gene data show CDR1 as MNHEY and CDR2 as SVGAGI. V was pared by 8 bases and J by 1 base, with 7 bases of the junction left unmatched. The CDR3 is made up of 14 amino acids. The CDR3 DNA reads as TGTGCCAGCTCTTTGACTAGCCTCCAAGAGACCCAGTACTTC. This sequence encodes CASSLTSLQETQYF.

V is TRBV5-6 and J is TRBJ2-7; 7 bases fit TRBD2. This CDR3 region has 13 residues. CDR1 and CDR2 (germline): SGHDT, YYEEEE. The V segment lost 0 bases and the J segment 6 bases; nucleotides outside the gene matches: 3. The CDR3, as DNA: TGTGCCAGCAGCTTGGGATCGGGGGGCGAGCAGTACTTC. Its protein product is CASSLGSGGEQYF. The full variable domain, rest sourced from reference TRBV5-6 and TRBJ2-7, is DAGVTQSPTHLIKTRGQQVTLRCSPKSGHDTVSWYQQALGQGPQFIFQYYEEEERQRGNFPDRFSGHQFPNYSSELNVNALLLGDSALYLCASSLGSGGEQYFGPGTRLTVT.

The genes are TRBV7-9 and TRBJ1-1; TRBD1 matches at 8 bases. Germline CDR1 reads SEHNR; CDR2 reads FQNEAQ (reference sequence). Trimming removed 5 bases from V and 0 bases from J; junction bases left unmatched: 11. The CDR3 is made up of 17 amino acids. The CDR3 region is CASSPTGALNLNTEAFF. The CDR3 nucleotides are TGTGCCAGCAGCCCGACAGGGGCCCTAAATTTGAACACTGAAGCTTTCTTT.

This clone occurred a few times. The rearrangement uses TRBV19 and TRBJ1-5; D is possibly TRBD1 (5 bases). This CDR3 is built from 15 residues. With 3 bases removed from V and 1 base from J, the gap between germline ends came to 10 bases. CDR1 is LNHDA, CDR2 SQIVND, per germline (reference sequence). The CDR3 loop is CASSIPGLSNQPQHF. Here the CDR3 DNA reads TGTGCCAGTAGTATCCCAGGGCTAAGCAATCAGCCCCAGCATTTT. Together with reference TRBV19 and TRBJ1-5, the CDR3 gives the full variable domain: DGGITQSPKYLFRKEGQNVTLSCEQNLNHDAMYWYRQDPGQGLRLIYYSQIVNDFQKGDIAEGYSVSREKKESFPLTVTSAQKNPTAFYLCASSIPGLSNQPQHFGDGTRLSIL.

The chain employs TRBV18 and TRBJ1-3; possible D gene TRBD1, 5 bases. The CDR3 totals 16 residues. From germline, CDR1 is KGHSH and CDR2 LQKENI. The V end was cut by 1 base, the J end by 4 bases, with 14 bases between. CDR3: CASSPLPRAEGNTIYF. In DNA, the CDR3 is TGTGCCAGCTCACCACTCCCCAGGGCTGAAGGAAACACCATATATTTT.

DNA for the CDR3: TGCAGCGTTGAAGGGGAGGGGACTAGAGAAGAGACCCAGTACTTC. Protein sequence: CSVEGEGTREETQYF. This chain joins TRBV29-1 and TRBJ2-5, with 8 nucleotides matching TRBD2. The CDR3 is 15 amino acids. CDR1 and CDR2 from the germline V gene are SQVTM and ANQGSEA. The trim removed 1 base at V and 3 bases at J, leaving 7 bases unmatched.

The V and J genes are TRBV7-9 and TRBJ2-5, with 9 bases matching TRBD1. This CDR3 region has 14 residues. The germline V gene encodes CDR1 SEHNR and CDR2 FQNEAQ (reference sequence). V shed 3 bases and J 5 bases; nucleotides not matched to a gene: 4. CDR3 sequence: CASSFYRGLETQYF. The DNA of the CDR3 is TGTGCCAGCAGCTTCTACAGGGGGCTTGAGACCCAGTACTTC.

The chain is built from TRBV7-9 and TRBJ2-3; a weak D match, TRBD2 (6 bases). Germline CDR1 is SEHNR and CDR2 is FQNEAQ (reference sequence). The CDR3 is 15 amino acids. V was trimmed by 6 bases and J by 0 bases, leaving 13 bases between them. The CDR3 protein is CASSPGGRSTDTQYF. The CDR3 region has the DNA TGTGCCAGCAGTCCCGGGGGACGAAGCACAGATACGCAGTATTTT.

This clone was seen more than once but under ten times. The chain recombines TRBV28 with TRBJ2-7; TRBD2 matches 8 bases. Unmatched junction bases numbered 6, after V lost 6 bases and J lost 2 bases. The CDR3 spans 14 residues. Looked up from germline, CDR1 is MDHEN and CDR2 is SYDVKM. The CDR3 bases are TGTGCCAGCAGACAAAGCGGGGGCGCCTACGAGCAGTACTTC. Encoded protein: CASRQSGGAYEQYF.

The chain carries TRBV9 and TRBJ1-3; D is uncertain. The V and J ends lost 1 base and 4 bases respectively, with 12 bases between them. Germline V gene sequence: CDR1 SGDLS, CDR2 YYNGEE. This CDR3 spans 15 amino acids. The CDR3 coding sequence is TGTGCCAGCAGCGTACGGTTGGGAGTCGGAAACACCATATATTTT. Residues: CASSVRLGVGNTIYF.

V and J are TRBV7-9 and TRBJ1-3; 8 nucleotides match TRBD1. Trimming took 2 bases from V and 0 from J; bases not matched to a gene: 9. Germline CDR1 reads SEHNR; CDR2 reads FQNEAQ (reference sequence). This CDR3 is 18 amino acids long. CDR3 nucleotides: TGTGCCAGCAGCTTACCCTCAGGGGGCCTACACTCTGGAAACACCATATATTTT. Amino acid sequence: CASSLPSGGLHSGNTIYF.

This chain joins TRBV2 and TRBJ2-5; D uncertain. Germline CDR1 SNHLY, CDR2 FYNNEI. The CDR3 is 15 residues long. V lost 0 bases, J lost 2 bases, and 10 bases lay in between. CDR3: CASSEAFTLQETQYF. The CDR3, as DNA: TGTGCCAGCAGTGAAGCGTTTACTTTACAAGAGACCCAGTACTTC.